The clone carrying this TCR beta chain was seen a few times. What it binds is not known. CDR3 size: 13 residues. Trimming cost V 5 bases and J 9 bases, with 15 bases left between them. Looked up from germline, CDR1 is SGHDT and CDR2 is YYEEEE. The sample originates from a study of STAT3 mutations in large granular lymphocyte leukemia. Study details: Over half of T-LGLL patients had one or more immunosuppressive regimens. General study points: In T-cell large granular lymphocyte leukemia, about half of patients showed multiple immunodominant subclonotypes.

Sequencing used immunoSEQ multiplex PCR; TCRdb keeps in-frame clones, though not all of them. The sample lists 35,000 to 40,000 clones, about 88% occurring once. This receptor was identified in a human donor with T large granular lymphocyte leukemia. Some clones in this sample may be carry-over from other donors' samples. Sample: PBMCs. The chain has TRBV5-6 and TRBJ2-1; perhaps TRBD1 as D (6 bases). CDR3 in DNA: TGTGCCAGCAGATGGAACAGGGCTGGTGAGCAGTTCTTC. It yields the protein CASRWNRAGEQFF.